This is a list of T cell receptor beta chains from one sample in a study of T cells after yellow fever vaccination. Each CDR3 protein is one row after TCRdb ran MiXCR on the 5' RACE reads. The data show 450,000 to 650,000 distinct CDR3 sequences, with around a fifth seen just once and roughly 16% held by the top ten. The source material was PBMCs, sampled roughly 23 days after the first yellow fever vaccination. All receptors come from a man aged 18-30 years who received the YFV17D yellow fever vaccine. Both conserved end residues are part of each CDR3. D genes are given only for firm matches. A clone size is listed for some rows: how often the clone was seen (once, few, many), or a class if it is expanded.

>few|15|TRBJ2-3|TRBV5-1|TRBD2
CASTDGGAVTDTQYF
TGCGCCAGCACCGACGGGGGGGCGGTCACAGATACGCAGTATTTT
>NA|12|TRBJ2-7|TRBV29-1|NA
CSVTETDYEQYF
TGCAGCGTCACTGAGACAGACTACGAGCAGTACTTC
>few|17|TRBJ2-1|TRBV18|TRBD1
CASSLNGGDRGWNEQFF
TGTGCCAGCTCACTTAATGGTGGAGACAGGGGGTGGAATGAGCAGTTCTTC
>NA|18|TRBJ2-3|TRBV11-2|TRBD2
CASSPGTSGGVSTDTQYF
TGTGCCAGCAGCCCCGGGACTAGCGGGGGGGTTAGCACAGATACGCAGTATTTT
>few|13|TRBJ2-1|TRBV7-6|NA
CASSIRTYNEQFF
TGTGCCAGCAGCATCCGGACGTACAATGAGCAGTTCTTC
>NA|17|TRBJ1-2|TRBV12-3/TRBV12-4|NA
CASSLRRAHLAPYGYTF
TGTGCCAGCAGTCTGCGACGAGCCCACCTAGCCCCCTATGGCTACACCTTC
>NA|13|TRBJ1-5|TRBV4-2|NA
CASSQVTRGPQHF
TGTGCCAGCAGCCAAGTCACCCGGGGGCCCCAGCATTTT
>few|13|TRBJ1-2|TRBV20-1|NA
CSARGGTGSGYTF
TGCAGTGCTAGAGGCGGGACCGGGAGTGGCTACACCTTC
>NA|14|TRBJ2-7|TRBV6-5|NA
CASSSVLSPYEQYF
TGTGCCAGCAGTTCGGTGCTTTCCCCCTACGAGCAGTACTTC
>NA|17|TRBJ2-3|TRBV7-2|TRBD2
CASSLFVSGDSTDTQYF
TGTGCCAGCAGCTTATTTGTTAGCGGGGATTCCACAGATACGCAGTATTTT
>many|15|TRBJ2-7|TRBV18|NA
CASSHSRGARGEQYF
TGTGCCAGCTCCCATTCCCGGGGGGCTCGGGGTGAGCAGTACTTC
>few|12|TRBJ1-1|TRBV28|NA
CASSRLDTEAFF
TGTGCCAGCAGCCGCCTTGACACTGAAGCTTTCTTT
>few|15|TRBJ1-1|TRBV9|NA
CASSVEYGQNTEAFF
TGTGCCAGCAGCGTAGAGTATGGCCAGAACACTGAAGCTTTCTTT
>few|14|TRBJ2-5|TRBV15|TRBD2
CATSRGGNQETQYF
TGTGCCACCAGCCGGGGAGGGAACCAAGAGACCCAGTACTTC
>NA|12|TRBJ1-5|TRBV19|NA
CASTSGNQPQHF
TGTGCCAGTACCAGCGGCAATCAGCCCCAGCATTTT
>few|15|TRBJ2-5|TRBV6-1|TRBD2
CASSRRLAREETQYF
TGTGCCAGCAGCCGTCGACTAGCGAGGGAAGAGACCCAGTACTTC
>few|15|TRBJ1-2|TRBV7-8|NA
CASSNKLAGNYGYTF
TGTGCCAGCAGCAATAAGCTGGCCGGAAACTATGGCTACACCTTC
>few|14|TRBJ2-1|TRBV28|TRBD2
CAGAGGSIDNEQFF
TGTGCCGGCGCGGGGGGCAGTATAGACAATGAGCAGTTCTTC
>NA|16|TRBJ1-6|TRBV12-3/TRBV12-4|TRBD1
CASSLTSDRGNSPLHF
TGTGCCAGCAGTCTCACCTCGGACAGGGGTAATTCACCCCTCCACTTT
>few|13|TRBJ1-2|TRBV3-1|NA
CASSGDSFYGYTF
TGTGCCAGCAGCGGCGACAGTTTCTATGGCTACACCTTC
>few|15|TRBJ1-1|TRBV4-2|NA
CASSQVGVGGTEAFF
TGTGCCAGCAGCCAAGTAGGTGTCGGGGGAACTGAAGCTTTCTTT
>medium-sized|16|TRBJ2-5|TRBV20-1|TRBD2
CSARGGLAGSQETQYF
TGCAGTGCTAGAGGGGGGCTAGCGGGGAGCCAAGAGACCCAGTACTTC
>NA|14|TRBJ2-3|TRBV20-1|NA
CSARGGLSADTQYF
TGCAGTGCTAGAGGGGGGCTTTCGGCCGATACGCAGTATTTT
>many|12|TRBJ1-1|TRBV6-2/TRBV6-3|NA
CASSYLGPEAFF
TGTGCCAGCAGTTACCTGGGTCCTGAAGCTTTCTTT